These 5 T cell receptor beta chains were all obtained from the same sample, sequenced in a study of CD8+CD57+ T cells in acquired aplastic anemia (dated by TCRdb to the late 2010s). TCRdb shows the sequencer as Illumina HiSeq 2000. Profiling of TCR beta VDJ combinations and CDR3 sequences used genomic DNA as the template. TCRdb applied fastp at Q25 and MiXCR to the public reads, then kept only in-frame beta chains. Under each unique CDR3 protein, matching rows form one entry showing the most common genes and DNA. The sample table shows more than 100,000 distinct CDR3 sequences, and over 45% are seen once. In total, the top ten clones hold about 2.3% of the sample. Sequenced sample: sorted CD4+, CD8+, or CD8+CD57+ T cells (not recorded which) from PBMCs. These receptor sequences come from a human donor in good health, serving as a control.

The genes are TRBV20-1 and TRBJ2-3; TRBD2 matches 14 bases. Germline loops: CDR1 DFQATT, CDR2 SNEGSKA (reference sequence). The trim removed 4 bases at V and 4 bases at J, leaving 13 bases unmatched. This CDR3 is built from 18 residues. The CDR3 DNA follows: TGCAGTGCTATCAAGAGGACTAGCGGGGGGACATGGGCAGATACGCAGTATTTT. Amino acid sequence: CSAIKRTSGGTWADTQYF.

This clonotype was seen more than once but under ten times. CDR3 in DNA: TGTGCCAGCAGTTACGACAGGATATCGCAAGAGACCCAGTACTTC. It codes for CASSYDRISQETQYF. The rearrangement links TRBV6-2 or TRBV6-3 to TRBJ2-5; tentatively, D is TRBD1 (6 bases). CDR3 length: 15 residues. The V gene lost 2 bases and the J gene lost 2 bases, with 12 bases spanning the gap. Germline CDR1 and CDR2: MNHEY and SVGEGT.

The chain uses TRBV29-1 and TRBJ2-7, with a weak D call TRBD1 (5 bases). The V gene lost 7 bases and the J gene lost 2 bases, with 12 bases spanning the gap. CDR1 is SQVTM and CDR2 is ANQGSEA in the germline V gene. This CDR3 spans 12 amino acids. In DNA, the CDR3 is TGCAGCGGCCTGGGGCTAGCCTACGAGCAGTACTTC. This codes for CSGLGLAYEQYF.

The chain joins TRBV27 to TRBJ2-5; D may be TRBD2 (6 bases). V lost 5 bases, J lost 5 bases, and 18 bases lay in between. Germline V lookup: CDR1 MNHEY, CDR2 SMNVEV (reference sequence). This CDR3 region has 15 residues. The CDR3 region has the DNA TGTGCCAGCAGTCCTGGAGGGGTACTAGGGGAGACCCAGTACTTC. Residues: CASSPGGVLGETQYF.

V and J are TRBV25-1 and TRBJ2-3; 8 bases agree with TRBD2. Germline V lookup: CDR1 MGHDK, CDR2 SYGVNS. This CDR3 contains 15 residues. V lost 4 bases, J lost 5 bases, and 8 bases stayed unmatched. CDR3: CASSAHSGDLDTQYF. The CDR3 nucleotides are TGTGCCAGCAGTGCCCATAGCGGGGACTTAGATACGCAGTATTTT.